The 19 T cell receptor beta chains in this list originate from one sample, sequenced in a study of CD4 and CD8 cells across lung adenocarcinoma regions. TCRdb processed the PCR reads anew with MiXCR; each CDR3 protein has one entry. The data hold about 4,000 distinct CDR3 sequences, with roughly half observed a single time. Sequencing was done on a sample of CD4+ T cells from the margin of a lung tumor. The receptors were sampled from a female donor with lung adenocarcinoma. The CD4 and CD8 labels of this study may be unreliable.

This clonotype was seen more than once but under ten times. This sequence joins TRBV6-1 and TRBJ2-1, with 12 bases matching TRBD1. The CDR3 is 18 amino acids. After removal of 3 bases from V and 7 bases from J, the junction contained 13 bases not matched to a gene. CDR1 and CDR2 from the germline V gene are MNHNS and SASEGT. This chain's CDR3 is CASSDPPGGQGAGNEQFF. The CDR3 DNA follows: TGTGCCAGCAGTGACCCCCCAGGGGGACAGGGGGCCGGTAATGAGCAGTTCTTC.

CDR3 bases: TGTGCCAGCAGTTTAGGTTGGGGAGGTGGGTCTAATGAAAAACTGTTTTTT. Encoded protein: CASSLGWGGGSNEKLFF. The V and J genes are TRBV12-3 or TRBV12-4 and TRBJ1-4; D is unresolved. This CDR3 has 17 amino acids. The V gene lost 1 base and the J gene lost 3 bases, with 15 bases spanning the gap.

With respect to this clonotype: A junction boundary mismatches the germline segment, possibly from a read error. The chain employs TRBV10-3 and TRBJ2-5; no definite D call. Germline V lookup: CDR1 ENHRY, CDR2 SYGVKD. This CDR3 has 14 amino acids. The CDR3 region is CAGIGCRDQETQYF. The CDR3 DNA is TGTGCGGGGATCGGGTGCCGTGACCAAGAGACGCAGTATTTC.

The chain is built from TRBV6-1 and TRBJ2-3, with 7 bases identical to TRBD2. CDR3 length: 18 residues. Germline lookup yields CDR1 MNHNS and CDR2 SASEGT. V trimming: 6 bases; J trimming: 4 bases; junction bases outside the gene matches: 19. The CDR3 nucleotides read TGTGCCAGCAGCAGTCCCGGACCACATCGACTAGCCGCAGATACGCAGTATTTT. As protein: CASSSPGPHRLAADTQYF.

This sequence joins TRBV6-5 and TRBJ2-1; D call uncertain. Trimming removed 0 bases at V and 4 bases at J, with 10 bases between. Germline V gene data show CDR1 as MNHEY and CDR2 as SVGAGI. This CDR3 region has 15 residues. CDR3 protein: CASSYSRASYNEQFF. The CDR3 region has the DNA TGTGCCAGCAGTTACTCTCGAGCATCTTACAATGAGCAGTTCTTC.

V usage is TRBV7-6 and J usage is TRBJ2-3; D is undetermined. CDR1 is SGHVS, CDR2 FNYEAQ, per germline. The V and J ends lost 2 bases and 9 bases respectively, with 21 bases between them. The CDR3 contains 16 residues. CDR3 protein: CASSLKYSTRALTQYF. As DNA, the CDR3 is TGTGCCAGCAGCTTAAAATATAGCACGAGAGCCCTAACGCAGTATTTT.

As to this clonotype: At one end, the junction sequence differs from germline, possibly due to a read error. The chain combines TRBV6-1 with TRBJ2-1, with D maybe TRBD2 (5 bases). CDR3 length: 14 residues. Germline V gives CDR1 MNHNS, CDR2 SASEGT. DNA of the CDR3: TGTGCCAGCAGTCAGAGGGTGAGTCAAAATGAGCAGTTTTTC. This codes for CASSQRVSQNEQFF.

Within the sample, this clonotype is medium-sized. The chain uses TRBV6-1 and TRBJ1-6, with TRBD1 matching over 9 bases. V shed 7 bases, J shed 8 bases, and the junction held 3 bases outside the gene matches. The CDR3 extends over 13 amino acids. Germline assignment: CDR1 MNHNS and CDR2 SASEGT. The DNA of the CDR3 is TGTGCCAGCACACGGGACAGGGATTCACCCCTCCACTTT. Its translation: CASTRDRDSPLHF.

This clonotype was counted only a few times. This sequence joins TRBV6-1 and TRBJ2-4, with D unresolved. V lost 6 bases to trimming and J lost 10 bases, with 10 bases between them. The germline CDR1 and CDR2 sequences are MNHNS and SASEGT. There are 11 residues in the CDR3. This chain's CDR3 is CASRANGIQYF. DNA for the CDR3: TGTGCCAGCAGAGCCAATGGAATTCAGTACTTC.

As to this clonotype: One junction end disagrees with the germline gene, perhaps due to a read error. The chain combines TRBV28 with TRBJ2-3, with D unclear. Germline values: CDR1 MDHEN, CDR2 SYDVKM. The CDR3 is 13 amino acids. The CDR3 sequence: CASSLVYQDTQYF. For the CDR3, the DNA is TGTGCCAGCAGTTTGGTATACCAGGATACGCAGTATTTC.

This chain joins TRBV7-2 and TRBJ2-2; TRBD2 matches 7 bases. In germline, CDR1 is SGHTA, CDR2 FQGNSA. Trimming cost V 6 bases and J 5 bases; bases outside gene matches: 12. The length of the CDR3 is 16 residues. The CDR3 nucleotides read TGTGCCAGCAGGCCTCAATCTGGGGGAGGGACCGGGGAGCTGTTTTTT. It yields the protein CASRPQSGGGTGELFF.

By frequency in the sample, this clonotype is medium-sized. The chain joins TRBV6-5 to TRBJ1-2, with 7 bases aligning to TRBD1. Germline CDR1 MNHEY, CDR2 SVGAGI. The length of the CDR3 is 15 residues. V shed 2 bases and J 3 bases; nucleotides not matched to a gene: 6. The CDR3 here is CASSYAAGGDYGYTF. CDR3 in DNA: TGTGCCAGCAGTTACGCGGCAGGGGGAGACTATGGCTACACCTTC.

In the case of this clonotype: The junction differs from germline at one of its ends, possibly a read error. The V gene is TRBV4-1, the J gene TRBJ2-3; 7 bases agree with TRBD2. This CDR3 is built from 15 residues. Germline CDR1 is MGHRA and CDR2 is YSYEKL. CDR3 amino acids: CARGLGGGSQDTQYF. The CDR3 region has the DNA TGCGCCAGGGGCCTCGGCGGGGGTAGCCAAGATACCCAGTATTTT.

This clonotype was counted once. The chain has TRBV4-3 and TRBJ1-2, with 7 bases fitting TRBD1. This CDR3 contains 17 residues. Germline loops: CDR1 LGHNA, CDR2 YSLEER. V lost 3 bases to trimming and J lost 6 bases; unmatched junction nucleotides: 16. The CDR3 nucleotides read TGCGCCAGCAGCCAGACCAGCCGGACAGGACGACTCCATGGCTACACCTTC. Translated: CASSQTSRTGRLHGYTF.

This clonotype was counted between two and nine times. The rearrangement links TRBV4-3 to TRBJ2-1; D is tentatively TRBD1 or TRBD2 (7 bases each). With the DNA end fitting TRBJ2-7 better, the J assignment may be wrong. The CDR3 is 13 residues long. Germline assignment: CDR1 LGHNA and CDR2 YSLEER. CDR3 in DNA: TGCGCCAGCAGCCCCAGGGGGGGGGACGAGCAGTACTTC. Translated, it gives CASSPRGGDEQYF.

Sample share makes this clonotype medium-sized. V gene TRBV6-1 combines with J gene TRBJ2-1; perhaps TRBD2 as D (6 bases). Germline-derived CDR1 and CDR2 are MNHNS and SASEGT. This CDR3 spans 10 amino acids. V lost 8 bases and J 8 bases, leaving 7 bases between the germline ends. CDR3 DNA: TGTGCCAGCGGGGACTATGAGCAGTTCTTC. Amino acids: CASGDYEQFF.

This clonotype appeared a few times. This chain uses TRBV6-1 with TRBJ2-1, with a possible D match to TRBD1 (5 bases). The DNA end lines up better with TRBJ2-7; the J call may be wrong. There are 11 residues in the CDR3. In germline, CDR1 is MNHNS, CDR2 SASEGT. CDR3 sequence: CASSDGAEQYF. In DNA form, the CDR3 reads TGTGCCAGCAGTGATGGGGCAGAGCAGTACTTC.

Turning to this clonotype: One end of the junction varies from germline; a read error may be responsible. J is TRBJ2-3 and V is TRBV10-1, with D possibly TRBD2 on 5 matching bases. The CDR3 contains 13 residues. Germline-derived CDR1 and CDR2 are WNHNN and SYGVQD (reference sequence). The CDR3 coding sequence is TGCGCCAGCAGGGAGGCAGGCCCAGATACGCAGTATTTC. Its protein product is CASREAGPDTQYF.

In its sample, this clonotype was seen a few times. The rearrangement joins TRBV7-2 to TRBJ2-1, with a weak D call TRBD1 (5 bases). CDR1 and CDR2 (germline): SGHTA, FQGNSA. This CDR3 has 17 amino acids. V shed 2 bases and J shed 0 bases, with 14 bases lying between them. The CDR3 region is CASSLRGQSSSYNEQFF. CDR3 bases: TGTGCCAGCAGCTTAAGGGGCCAATCGAGCTCCTACAATGAGCAGTTCTTC.